This TCR beta chain came from a study of beta chain features in type 1 diabetes. With respect to this clone: Antigen specificity is unknown.

The CDR3 is 14 amino acids. With 3 bases clipped from V and 1 base from J, the junction kept 3 bases outside the gene matches. Per the germline V gene, CDR1 is SGHTS and CDR2 is YDEGEE. Per donor, one heparinised blood draw averaged roughly 120 mL. Post-sort purity exceeded 95% for all sorted populations. Investigators reverse transcribed all isolated RNA, so they sequenced expressed TCRB transcripts. TCRdb's copy holds only in-frame clones and misses some; the assay was immunoSEQ multiplex PCR. Of 500,000 to 650,000 clones listed, under 15% are singletons. Whole-study results and caveats: Researchers reported that naive, central memory and Treg TCRB repertoires appeared more similar in patients than in healthy donors. When Type 1 diabetes patients were examined, their TCRB CDR3s proved moderately but significantly shorter in all four CD4+ subsets.

Source material: naive CD4+ T cells from blood. This chain connects TRBV5-8 to TRBJ2-5, with 7 bases lining up with TRBD1. The source of this sequence is a man aged 25 to 45 with type 1 diabetes. The CDR3 loop reads CASSSGQAQETQYF. CDR3 nucleotide sequence: TGTGCCAGCAGCTCTGGACAGGCCCAAGAGACCCAGTACTTC.